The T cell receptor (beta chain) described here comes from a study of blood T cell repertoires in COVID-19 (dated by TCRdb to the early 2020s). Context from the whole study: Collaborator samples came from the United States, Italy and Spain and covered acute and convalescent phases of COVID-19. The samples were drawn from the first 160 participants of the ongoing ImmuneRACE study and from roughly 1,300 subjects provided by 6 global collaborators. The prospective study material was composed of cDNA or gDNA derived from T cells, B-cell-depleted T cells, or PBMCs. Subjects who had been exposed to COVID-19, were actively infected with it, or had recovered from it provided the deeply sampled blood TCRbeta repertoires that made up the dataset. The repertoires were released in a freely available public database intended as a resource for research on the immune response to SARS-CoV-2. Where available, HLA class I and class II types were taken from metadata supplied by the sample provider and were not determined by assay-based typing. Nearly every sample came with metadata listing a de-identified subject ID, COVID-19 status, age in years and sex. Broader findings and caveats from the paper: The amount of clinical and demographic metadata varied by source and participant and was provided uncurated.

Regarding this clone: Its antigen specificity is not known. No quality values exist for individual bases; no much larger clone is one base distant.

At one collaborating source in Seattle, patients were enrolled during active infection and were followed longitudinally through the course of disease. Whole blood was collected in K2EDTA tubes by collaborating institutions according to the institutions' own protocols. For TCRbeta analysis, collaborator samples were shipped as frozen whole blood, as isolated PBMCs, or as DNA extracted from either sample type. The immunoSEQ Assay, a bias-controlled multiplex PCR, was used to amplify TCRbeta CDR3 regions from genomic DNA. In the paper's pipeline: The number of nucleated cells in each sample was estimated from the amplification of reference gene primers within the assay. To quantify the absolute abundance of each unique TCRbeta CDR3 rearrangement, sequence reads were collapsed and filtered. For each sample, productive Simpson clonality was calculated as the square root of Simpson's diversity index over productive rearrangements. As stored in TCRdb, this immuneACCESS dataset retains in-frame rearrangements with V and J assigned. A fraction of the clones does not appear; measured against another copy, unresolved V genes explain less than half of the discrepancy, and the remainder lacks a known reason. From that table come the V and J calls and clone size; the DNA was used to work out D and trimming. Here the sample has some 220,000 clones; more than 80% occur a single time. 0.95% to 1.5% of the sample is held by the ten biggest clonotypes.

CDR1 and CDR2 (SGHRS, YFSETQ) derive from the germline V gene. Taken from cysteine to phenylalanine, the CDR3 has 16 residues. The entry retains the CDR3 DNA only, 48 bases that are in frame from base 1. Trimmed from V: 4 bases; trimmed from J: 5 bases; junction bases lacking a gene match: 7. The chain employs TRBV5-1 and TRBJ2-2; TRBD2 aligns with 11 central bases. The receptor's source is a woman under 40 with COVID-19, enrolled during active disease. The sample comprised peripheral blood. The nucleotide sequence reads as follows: TGCGCCAGCAGCCCGGGTAGCGGGGGGGCTACCGGGGAGCTGTTTTTT. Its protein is CASSPGSGGATGELFF.